What follows are 4 T cell receptor beta chains derived from one specimen sequenced in a study of T-cell reconstitution after alpha-beta-depleted transplantation in children. Using unique molecular identifiers, the investigators prepared the TCRbeta library. TCRdb analysed the PCR reads with MiXCR anew, one entry per CDR3 protein. The sample records about 610,000 distinct CDR3 sequences, about 10% being singletons. Here the sequenced sample was PBMCs from the stem cell graft donor, taken from the stem cell graft. These receptors all come from a human donor who donated a stem cell graft to a child with acute myeloid leukemia.

V is TRBV5-1 and J is TRBJ2-2; D uncertain. V gave up 1 base and J gave up 6 bases, with 10 bases separating them. The CDR3 is 14 amino acids. CDR1 SGHRS and CDR2 YFSETQ come from the germline V gene. The CDR3 coding sequence is TGCGCCAGCAGCTTGTATCAGCTTTCCGGGGAGCTGTTTTTT. Protein sequence: CASSLYQLSGELFF.

A few counts support this clonotype. The CDR3: CASSPMTASNTGELFF. DNA for the CDR3: TGTGCCAGCAGCCCCATGACAGCGTCAAACACCGGGGAGCTGTTTTTT. J is TRBJ2-2 and V is TRBV2, with TRBD1 as a possible D gene (5 bases). This CDR3 has 16 residues. Germline values: CDR1 SNHLY, CDR2 FYNNEI. V lost 6 bases and J lost 2, with 16 bases in between.

The chain employs TRBV5-5 and TRBJ2-1; 7 nucleotides agree with TRBD1. Per the germline V gene, CDR1 is SGHKS and CDR2 is YYEKEE (reference sequence). The CDR3 loop spans 15 amino acids. V trimming: 2 bases; J trimming: 5 bases; junction bases outside the gene matches: 7. The CDR3 bases are TGTGCCAGCAGCTTACAGGGGCGAGCAAACAATGAGCAGTTCTTC. This sequence encodes CASSLQGRANNEQFF.

CDR3 nucleotide sequence: TGTGCCAGCAGTTTGGACAGGGGTGGTGGGGCCAACGTCCTGACTTTC. Translated, it gives CASSLDRGGGANVLTF. The J gene is TRBJ2-6, the V gene TRBV28; 9 bases fit TRBD1. Germline CDR1 is MDHEN and CDR2 is SYDVKM. The trim removed 3 bases at V and 3 bases at J, leaving 3 bases unmatched. The CDR3 spans 16 residues.